A selection of T cell receptor beta chains follows, all from one sample in a study of beta chain features in type 1 diabetes. Libraries were prepared by immunoSEQ multiplex PCR; TCRdb keeps only in-frame clonotypes and omits some of them. The sample yields 250,000 to 300,000 clones, approximately 15% seen once. The sequencing input was naive CD4+ T cells from blood. Receptor source: a man aged 30 to 39 with type 1 diabetes. Both conserved end residues are part of each CDR3. A D gene is named only where the DNA matches it firmly. The listing skips clone size in some rows; elsewhere it reads once, few, many or a size class.

cdr3_length	j_call	d_call	v_call	clone_size	cdr3_nt	cdr3_aa
14	TRBJ2-3	TRBD2	TRBV4-3	.	TGCGCCAGCAGTCTGAGACTAGCACCAGATACGCAGTATTTT	CASSLRLAPDTQYF
13	TRBJ2-5	TRBD1	TRBV7-7	few	TGTGCCAGCAGCCAGGACAGGGGAGAGACCCAGTACTTC	CASSQDRGETQYF
12	TRBJ1-5	.	TRBV6-5	few	TGTGCCAGCGGCCTCAGGGGTCAGCCCCAGCATTTT	CASGLRGQPQHF
14	TRBJ2-1	.	TRBV29-1	.	TGCAGCGTTGCAGGGCGCCTATCCTACAATGAGCAGTTCTTC	CSVAGRLSYNEQFF
14	TRBJ1-1	TRBD1	TRBV4-2	few	TGTGCCAGCAGCCAACCACAGGGGAGAGCTGAAGCTTTCTTT	CASSQPQGRAEAFF
15	TRBJ2-2	.	TRBV19	few	TGTGCCAGTGGGGACATCCAAGTCAATCCCGGGGAGCTGTTTTTT	CASGDIQVNPGELFF
14	TRBJ2-7	TRBD2	TRBV5-1	few	TGCGCCAGCAGCTTAGTAGCGGGACCTGCCGAGCAGTACTTC	CASSLVAGPAEQYF
13	TRBJ1-4	.	TRBV4-3	many	TGCGCCAGCAGCCAAGACTTCGGTGAAAAACTGTTTTTT	CASSQDFGEKLFF
17	TRBJ1-2	.	TRBV13	few	TGTGCCAGCAGCTCCGCCCGAGACAGATTTTCTAACTATGGCTACACCTTC	CASSSARDRFSNYGYTF
15	TRBJ2-3	.	TRBV7-2	few	TGTGCCAGCAGCTTAGCGCCGATAGTCGCCGATACGCAGTATTTT	CASSLAPIVADTQYF
14	TRBJ2-7	.	TRBV2	few	TGTGCCAGCAGATTGACAGGTTCTGTTTACGAGCAGTACTTC	CASRLTGSVYEQYF
15	TRBJ2-7	.	TRBV9	.	TGTGCCAGCAGCGAAAGTCTAGACCTAGACTACGAGCAGTACTTC	CASSESLDLDYEQYF
15	TRBJ1-3	.	TRBV7-9	.	TGTGCCAGCAGCTACCCAGGGTTTGCTGGAAACACCATATATTTT	CASSYPGFAGNTIYF
16	TRBJ2-2	TRBD2	TRBV29-1	.	TGCAGCGTTAACCCCTCTAGCGGAGTGAACACCGGGGAGCTGTTTTTT	CSVNPSSGVNTGELFF
12	TRBJ2-2	.	TRBV5-6	.	TGTGCCAGCAGCTTGGTCGTTACTAGACTGTTTTTT	CASSLVVTRLFF
16	TRBJ1-1	TRBD1	TRBV7-9	.	TGTGCCACCCTTATCGATCCGGGACAGGGGAACACTGAAGCTTTCTTT	CATLIDPGQGNTEAFF
15	TRBJ2-3	TRBD2	TRBV18	few	TGTGCCAGCTCACCACCGGGACGGGGGGAAGATACGCAGTATTTT	CASSPPGRGEDTQYF
15	TRBJ2-2	TRBD1	TRBV6-5	.	TGTGCCAGCAGCCGAGGGACAGGGCACACCGGGGAGCTGTTTTTT	CASSRGTGHTGELFF
13	TRBJ2-5	.	TRBV18	.	TGTGCCAGCTCAACGAGCGATGGGGAGACCCAGTACTTC	CASSTSDGETQYF
15	TRBJ1-1	.	TRBV18	.	TGTGCCAGCTCACCAAGGAACGGGAGGGACGGGGAAGCTTTCTTT	CASSPRNGRDGEAFF
11	TRBJ1-4	.	TRBV7-9	few	TGTGCCAGCCTCACTGCCGGAGAACTGTTTTTT	CASLTAGELFF
14	TRBJ1-4	TRBD1	TRBV28	.	TGTGCCAGCAGTTGGGACAGCTCTAATGAAAAACTGTTTTTT	CASSWDSSNEKLFF
17	TRBJ1-5	TRBD1	TRBV28	few	TGTGCCAGCAGGATTCCCCGGGACAGTCTATGGTATCGGCCCCAGCATTTT	CASRIPRDSLWYRPQHF
13	TRBJ2-2	.	TRBV18	.	TGTGCCAGCTCACCAGGAGGCACCGGGGAGCTGTTTTTT	CASSPGGTGELFF
14	TRBJ1-5	.	TRBV5-4	once	TGTGCCAGCAGCTTGGAGGCCGGGAGTCAGCCCCAGCATTTT	CASSLEAGSQPQHF
15	TRBJ2-2	.	TRBV28	.	TGTGCCAGCAGTGCCGGGACAACGAACACCGGGGAGCTGTTTTTT	CASSAGTTNTGELFF
18	TRBJ2-7	TRBD2	TRBV4-2	few	TGTGCCAGCAGCCAAGAAACTAGCGGAACGGAGGCATTTTACGAGCAGTACTTC	CASSQETSGTEAFYEQYF
16	TRBJ2-1	TRBD2	TRBV4-1	few	TGCGCCAGCAGCCAAGCGGGGACTAGCGGGAACAATGAGCAGTTCTTC	CASSQAGTSGNNEQFF
15	TRBJ1-1	.	TRBV5-1	.	TGCGCCAGCAGCCTCCTGGGCCGTTCGAACACTGAAGCTTTCTTT	CASSLLGRSNTEAFF
14	TRBJ2-7	.	TRBV6-5	few	TGTGCCAGCAGTTCGGTGGGGGGCTCCTACGAGCAGTACTTC	CASSSVGGSYEQYF
16	TRBJ2-5	TRBD1	TRBV5-1	.	TGCGCCAGCAGCCCACTCTTTGACAGGGGGTCAGAGACCCAGTACTTC	CASSPLFDRGSETQYF
15	TRBJ2-7	.	TRBV27	.	TGTGCCAGCAGCAGACAGGACAGCCTTTCGGGCGAGCAGTACTTC	CASSRQDSLSGEQYF
17	TRBJ2-7	.	TRBV15	.	TGTGCCACCAGCCGCCCCCATCTAGCGCCTAGCTCCTACGAGCAGTACTTC	CATSRPHLAPSSYEQYF
14	TRBJ2-5	TRBD2	TRBV6-5	few	TGTGCCAGCAGCCTAGCGGGAGCCCGGGAGACCCAGTACTTC	CASSLAGARETQYF
16	TRBJ2-2	TRBD2	TRBV29-1	few	TGCAGCGTTGGACTAGCGGCGCCGCGAGGGGCCGGGGAGCTGTTTTTT	CSVGLAAPRGAGELFF
15	TRBJ2-5	TRBD1	TRBV30	.	TGTGCCTGGAGCAACCAATGGACAGGGGGAGAGACCCAGTACTTC	CAWSNQWTGGETQYF
14	TRBJ2-7	TRBD2	TRBV13	few	TGTGCCAGCCGCCGGGGGGGGCTGAATTACGAGCAGTACTTC	CASRRGGLNYEQYF
12	TRBJ2-1	.	TRBV7-9	.	TGTGCCAGCAGCCCCAATGGCTATGAGCAGTTCTTC	CASSPNGYEQFF
16	TRBJ2-5	TRBD2	TRBV5-4	few	TGTGCCAGCAGCTTGGAAGCGGGAGGGGAACAAGAGACCCAGTACTTC	CASSLEAGGEQETQYF
14	TRBJ2-7	TRBD1	TRBV27	.	TGTGCCAGTAGACCGAATCAGGGGGCCTACGAGCAGTACTTC	CASRPNQGAYEQYF
16	TRBJ2-1	TRBD2	TRBV29-1	.	TGCAGCGTTGAGAGACTAGCGGGAGATCCCTACAATGAGCAGTTCTTC	CSVERLAGDPYNEQFF
12	TRBJ1-2	.	TRBV14	few	TGTGCCAGCAGCCAAGACAGTTATGGCTACACCTTC	CASSQDSYGYTF
13	TRBJ2-3	.	TRBV27	.	TGTGCCAGCAGCCCGGGGGGCACAGATACGCAGTATTTT	CASSPGGTDTQYF
13	TRBJ2-7	TRBD2	TRBV28	.	TGTGCCAGCAGTGGGCGGGAGCTCTACGAGCAGTACTTC	CASSGRELYEQYF
11	TRBJ2-1	.	TRBV7-2	few	TGTGCCAGCAGCCCTCAGGGAGAGCAGTTCTTC	CASSPQGEQFF
16	TRBJ1-1	.	TRBV25-1	.	TGTGCCAGCAGTGAATTCGGCGGGAACATGAACACTGAAGCTTTCTTT	CASSEFGGNMNTEAFF
15	TRBJ2-7	TRBD1	TRBV5-1	few	TGCGCCAGCAGCTTGGTTGGTCCGGGACAGTACGAGCAGTACTTC	CASSLVGPGQYEQYF
12	TRBJ1-2	TRBD1	TRBV28	few	TGTGCCACCCAACAGGGGGCGGTTGGCTACACCTTC	CATQQGAVGYTF